These 9 T cell receptor beta chains were all obtained from the same sample, sequenced in a study of blood T cells in healthy people across ages. Sample-barcoded 5' priming and a J-beta primer mix drove a second PCR of about 7 to 11 cycles. One entry per CDR3 protein results from TCRdb running MiXCR on the 5' RACE reads. The sample has more than 900,000 distinct CDR3 sequences, almost 30% seen once. These data were also filed under a second study, of T cells of mothers and their children.

Material: blood. The receptors were sampled from a woman aged 40 to 55 in good health.

This clonotype was counted only a few times. This chain uses TRBV20-1 with TRBJ2-5; possibly TRBD1 or TRBD2 for D (6 bases each). The CDR3 spans 15 residues. The V end was cut by 6 bases, the J end by 7 bases, with 24 bases between. Germline V gives CDR1 DFQATT, CDR2 SNEGSKA (reference sequence). The CDR3 DNA reads as TGCAGTGCCCCCCCCCCCGGGGGCCCAACATCGACCCAGTACTTC. Encoded protein: CSAPPPGGPTSTQYF.

In the case of this clonotype: A much larger clone sits a single nucleotide away, making a read error possible. The chain is built from TRBV12-3 or TRBV12-4 and TRBJ2-1, with D possibly called TRBD1 or TRBD2 (5 bases each). There are 15 residues in the CDR3. V was clipped by 7 bases and J by 13 bases, with 26 bases between them. The chain's CDR3 is CASKLGTNDVGTQFF. CDR3 coding DNA: TGTGCCAGCAAGTTGGGGACCAACGATGTAGGGACCCAGTTCTTC.

This clonotype was counted only a few times. The CDR3 nucleotides read TGTGCCAGCAGTCCAACAGGGGCTGGCACCGGGGAGCTGTTTTTT. It is translated as CASSPTGAGTGELFF. The chain is built from TRBV28 and TRBJ2-2, with 7 nucleotides matching TRBD1. Trimming at V came to 5 bases and at J to 4 bases, leaving 7 bases not matched to a gene. The CDR3 runs 15 residues. CDR1 is MDHEN, CDR2 SYDVKM, per germline.

The chain recombines TRBV5-1 with TRBJ2-1, with TRBD2 identical over 7 bases. CDR3 length: 16 residues. The V segment lost 6 bases and the J segment 4 bases; nucleotides outside the gene matches: 13. CDR1 SGHRS and CDR2 YFSETQ come from the germline V gene. The CDR3 loop reads CASTRSRASGYNEQFF. The DNA of the CDR3 is TGCGCCAGCACCCGGAGCCGGGCTAGCGGTTACAATGAGCAGTTCTTC.

The chain has TRBV3-1 and TRBJ2-5, with 11 bases lining up with TRBD1. The germline CDR1 and CDR2 sequences are LGHDT and YNNKEL (reference sequence). The V segment lost 3 bases and the J segment 4 bases; nucleotides outside the gene matches: 10. This CDR3 comprises 17 residues. In DNA, the CDR3 is TGTGCCAGCAGCCAGGCCTCCGGGACAGGGGGTCCAGAGACCCAGTACTTC. This translates into CASSQASGTGGPETQYF.

A few counts support this clonotype. The V gene is TRBV7-9, the J gene TRBJ2-1; 7 nucleotides agree with TRBD2. In germline, CDR1 is SEHNR, CDR2 FQNEAQ (reference sequence). V dropped 1 base and J dropped 12; count of bases not matched to a gene: 9. The CDR3 length is 14 residues. The CDR3 here is CASSLDGTNLGQFF. The CDR3, as DNA: TGTGCCAGCAGCTTAGACGGGACTAACCTGGGGCAGTTCTTC.

V gene TRBV10-3 combines with J gene TRBJ2-3; 9 bases are shared with TRBD1. Germline loops: CDR1 ENHRY, CDR2 SYGVKD. With V trimmed by 6 bases and J by 2 bases, 21 bases remained unmatched. The CDR3 has 20 amino acids. CDR3 loop: CAIREASPGQGVSITDTQYF. The DNA for the CDR3 is TGTGCCATCAGAGAGGCCTCCCCGGGACAGGGTGTCTCAATCACAGATACGCAGTATTTT.

This clonotype was detected ten times or more. The V gene is TRBV7-2, the J gene TRBJ2-1; 8 bases map to TRBD2. The CDR3 has 15 residues. V trimming: 2 bases; J trimming: 7 bases; junction bases outside the gene matches: 7. Germline CDR1 and CDR2: SGHTA and FQGNSA. This CDR3 is CASSLSAGGGNEQFF. In DNA, the CDR3 is TGTGCCAGCAGCTTATCGGCCGGGGGGGGAAATGAGCAGTTCTTC. Looking up the rest from reference TRBV7-2 and TRBJ2-1 gives the full variable domain: GAGVSQSPSNKVTEKGKDVELRCDPISGHTALYWYRQSLGQGLEFLIYFQGNSAPDKSGLPSDRFSAERTGGSVSTLTIQRTQQEDSAVYLCASSLSAGGGNEQFFGPGTRLTVL.

DNA for the CDR3: TGCGCCAGCAGCAGAAGACCGGGACAGGGGGACCTCCAAGAGACCCAGTACTTC. As protein: CASSRRPGQGDLQETQYF. This chain uses TRBV5-1 with TRBJ2-5; 11 bases are shared with TRBD1. The trim removed 4 bases at V and 1 base at J, leaving 12 bases unmatched. The CDR3 extends over 18 amino acids. Germline CDR1 is SGHRS and CDR2 is YFSETQ.